Below, 10 T cell receptor beta chains from the same sample are listed, as sequenced in a study of shared clonotypes between healthy human individuals. Here immunoSEQ multiplex PCR was the method, and the copy in TCRdb shows in-frame clones only, minus some. This table has about 690,000 clones, 90% appearing once. The sample comprised memory CD8+ T cells from PBMCs. Stated subset: CD45RO+ cells pooled with CCR7-negative TemRA cells. These receptors all stem from a man between 18 and 29 years old in good health. Some clones in this sample may be carry-over from other donors' samples.

This sequence joins TRBV5-8 and TRBJ2-7, with D unclear. Germline V gene data show CDR1 as SGHTS and CDR2 as YDEGEE. The germline V and J ends were trimmed by 0 bases and 5 bases, with 12 bases remaining between them. This CDR3 contains 14 residues. This CDR3 is CASSLEGPPDEQYF. The CDR3 DNA reads as TGTGCCAGCAGCTTGGAAGGTCCCCCGGACGAGCAGTACTTC.

The chain recombines TRBV6-1 with TRBJ1-1; D is unresolved. Trimming pared 5 bases from V and 0 bases from J, leaving 10 bases between. Germline assignment: CDR1 MNHNS and CDR2 SASEGT. The CDR3 covers 14 residues. The CDR3 DNA follows: TGTGCCAGCAGTTTAACTCTGGTGAACACTGAAGCTTTCTTT. Amino acids: CASSLTLVNTEAFF.

The CDR3 DNA reads TGCGCCAGCAGCTTGGTGGCGGCGGGAAGCTCCTACGAGCAGTACTTC. It is translated as CASSLVAAGSSYEQYF. The genes are TRBV5-1 and TRBJ2-7, with D perhaps TRBD2 (6 bases). V dropped 0 bases and J dropped 0 bases, with 13 bases sitting between them. Germline-derived CDR1 and CDR2 are SGHRS and YFSETQ. This CDR3 has 16 amino acids.

The chain has TRBV7-8 and TRBJ1-1; weak D call: TRBD1 (6 bases). Trimming cost V 0 bases and J 4 bases, with 9 bases left between them. CDR3 length: 14 residues. Germline V gene lookup returns CDR1 SGHVS and CDR2 FQNEAQ. The CDR3 loop is CASSLAQGRTEAFF. The CDR3 DNA reads as TGTGCCAGCAGCTTAGCGCAGGGGCGCACTGAAGCTTTCTTT.

This rearrangement joins TRBV2 to TRBJ1-2, with D possibly matching TRBD1 (6 bases). The CDR3 contains 11 residues. V was shortened by 8 bases and J by 7 bases, with 11 bases between the two germline ends. Germline CDR1 and CDR2: SNHLY and FYNNEI. CDR3 DNA: TGTGCCAGCTCGGGGACACTTGGCTACACCTTC. It yields the protein CASSGTLGYTF.

This clone has only one observation. This CDR3 is CASRLAGRTDTQYF. Written as DNA, the CDR3 is TGTGCCAGCAGACTAGCGGGCCGCACAGATACGCAGTATTTT. The rearrangement uses TRBV21-1 and TRBJ2-3; the DNA was not compared with TRBD2, the D call given in the table. TRBV21-1 is assigned pseudogene status. This CDR3 spans 14 amino acids.

The chain couples TRBV11-3 to TRBJ1-1; a possible D gene is TRBD1 (5 bases). The CDR3 runs 14 residues. Trimming pared 3 bases from V and 0 bases from J, leaving 8 bases between. Germline CDR1 and CDR2: SGHNT and YENEEA. CDR3 sequence reads: CASSLDTMNTEAFF. CDR3 bases: TGTGCCAGCAGCTTGGACACAATGAACACTGAAGCTTTCTTT.

J is TRBJ1-4 and V is TRBV4-1; D gene uncertain. Trimming pared 0 bases from V and 0 bases from J, leaving 8 bases between. Germline V CDR1 and CDR2: MGHRA, YSYEKL. This CDR3 spans 16 amino acids. CDR3 bases: TGCGCCAGCAGCCAAGATGCGTTTTCAACTAATGAAAAACTGTTTTTT. This codes for CASSQDAFSTNEKLFF.

The chain combines TRBV7-9 with TRBJ2-7; 8 bases line up with TRBD1. Germline CDR1 is SEHNR and CDR2 is FQNEAQ (reference sequence). The CDR3 loop spans 17 amino acids. Trimming cost V 4 bases and J 7 bases; bases outside gene matches: 18. CDR3 residues: CASSSRDRPERAGEQYF. The DNA for the CDR3 is TGTGCCAGCAGCTCCCGGGACAGGCCTGAAAGGGCGGGGGAGCAGTACTTC.

This clone was observed once. This chain uses TRBV19 with TRBJ1-1; no clear D gene. The CDR3 is 14 amino acids. The V end was cut by 7 bases, the J end by 1 base, with 13 bases between. Germline CDR1 is LNHDA and CDR2 is SQIVND (reference sequence). This CDR3 reads CASTRLPWNTEAFF. The DNA of the CDR3 is TGTGCCAGTACCCGTCTTCCGTGGAACACTGAAGCTTTCTTT.